The 28 T cell receptor beta chains given below trace back to one sample, sequenced in a study of blood T cells in healthy people across ages. Primed by a sample-barcoded 5' primer and a J-beta primer mix, a second PCR proceeded for 7 to 11 cycles. One entry per CDR3 protein, called by TCRdb with MiXCR from the 5' RACE reads. The data hold approximately 900,000 distinct CDR3 sequences, with just under 30% observed a single time. The sample was also reused in another study, on T cells of mothers and their children.

The sequenced sample was blood. These receptors were taken from a middle-aged woman in good health.

This sequence joins TRBV7-2 and TRBJ2-5; 14 nucleotides line up with TRBD2. The V segment lost 1 base and the J segment 11 bases; nucleotides outside the gene matches: 9. Germline CDR1 and CDR2: SGHTA and FQGNSA. The CDR3 has 16 amino acids. As DNA, the CDR3 is TGTGCCAGCAGCTTAGTGTTAAGACTAGCGGGGGGGGAGCAGTACTTC. Protein sequence: CASSLVLRLAGGEQYF. Looking up the rest from reference TRBV7-2 and TRBJ2-5 gives the full variable domain: GAGVSQSPSNKVTEKGKDVELRCDPISGHTALYWYRQSLGQGLEFLIYFQGNSAPDKSGLPSDRFSAERTGGSVSTLTIQRTQQEDSAVYLCASSLVLRLAGGEQYFGPGTRLLVL.

This clonotype was recorded a few times. The chain is built from TRBV14 and TRBJ2-3; the D call may be TRBD1 or TRBD2 (5 bases each). Germline V gene data show CDR1 as SGHDN and CDR2 as FVKESK. There are 16 residues in the CDR3. Trimming removed 2 bases at V and 2 bases at J, with 14 bases between. DNA of the CDR3: TGTGCCAGCAGCCAATCGGGGCGCCGACCCACAGATACGCAGTATTTT. Translating gives CASSQSGRRPTDTQYF.

Only one count was recorded for this clonotype. One junction end disagrees with the germline gene, perhaps due to a read error. The chain employs TRBV14 and TRBJ2-1; D ambiguous. Germline values: CDR1 SGHDN, CDR2 FVKESK. This CDR3 spans 11 amino acids. CDR3 sequence reads: CTSSQEHEQFF. For the CDR3, the DNA is TGTACCAGCAGCCAAGAACATGAGCAGTTCTTC.

The V call is TRBV5-1, the J call TRBJ2-5, with 8 bases matching TRBD1. Per the germline V gene, CDR1 is SGHRS and CDR2 is YFSETQ. Germline trimming cut 7 bases from V and 5 bases from J; bases unmatched to any gene: 13. This CDR3 spans 15 amino acids. CDR3 sequence reads: CASGAEAGGSETQYF. The CDR3, as DNA: TGCGCCAGCGGGGCCGAGGCAGGGGGCTCGGAGACCCAGTACTTC.

This clonotype was counted at least ten times. The V gene is TRBV6-4, the J gene TRBJ2-5; D is uncertain. The CDR3 loop spans 13 amino acids. The V and J ends lost 4 bases and 5 bases respectively, with 11 bases between them. Germline V gene data show CDR1 as MRHNA and CDR2 as SNTAGT. CDR3: CASSAGPGETQYF. The CDR3 DNA is TGTGCCAGCAGTGCTGGACCTGGGGAGACCCAGTACTTC.

This clonotype was observed a few times. One junction end disagrees with the germline gene, perhaps due to a read error. The chain combines TRBV10-3 with TRBJ2-7, with 7 bases aligning to TRBD1. The germline CDR1 and CDR2 sequences are ENHRY and SYGVKD. CDR3 length: 15 amino acids. CDR3 nucleotide sequence: TGTACCATCAGTGACATGACCGGGACAGCCTACGAGCAGTACTTC. This gives the protein CTISDMTGTAYEQYF.

The rearrangement links TRBV7-2 to TRBJ1-4; D unclear. The ends were cut back, 3 bases at V and 5 bases at J, with 7 bases in the middle. The CDR3 covers 13 residues. Germline V gene sequence: CDR1 SGHTA, CDR2 FQGNSA. The chain's CDR3 is CASSFDGNEKLFF. The DNA of the CDR3 is TGTGCCAGCAGCTTTGACGGAAATGAAAAACTGTTTTTT.

This clonotype was observed at least ten times. This CDR3 is CASSQDPPGTGSNEQYF. CDR3 in DNA: TGTGCCAGCAGCCAAGACCCGCCAGGGACAGGGTCCAACGAGCAGTACTTC. The chain combines TRBV14 with TRBJ2-7; TRBD1 matches 9 bases. Germline V gene data show CDR1 as SGHDN and CDR2 as FVKESK. Trimming removed 0 bases from V and 5 bases from J; junction bases left unmatched: 11. The CDR3 consists of 17 residues. The full variable domain, in which reference TRBV14 and TRBJ2-7 provide the parts outside the CDR3, is EAGVTQFPSHSVIEKGQTVTLRCDPISGHDNLYWYRRVMGKEIKFLLHFVKESKQDESGMPNNRFLAERTGGTYSTLKVQPAELEDSGVYFCASSQDPPGTGSNEQYFGPGTRLTVT.

On this clonotype itself: A much larger clone differs from this one at a single base, so this may be a read error. The chain carries TRBV29-1 and TRBJ2-2; TRBD1 aligns across 9 bases. CDR3 size: 14 residues. The V gene's germline CDR1 is SQVTM and CDR2 ANQGSEA. The CDR3 loop reads CGVDKTGGTGELFF. The CDR3 nucleotides are TGCGGCGTTGATAAGACAGGGGGTACCGGGGAGCTGTTTTTT.

CDR3 bases: TGTGCCAGCAGCCCCGGGGTAGCGAGCACAGATACGCAGTATTTT. This gives the protein CASSPGVASTDTQYF. The chain couples TRBV11-3 to TRBJ2-3; D possibly corresponds to TRBD2 (5 bases). V lost 5 bases, J lost 0 bases, and 12 bases lay in between. Germline CDR1 SGHNT, CDR2 YENEEA. This CDR3 region has 15 residues. The full variable domain, with the rest looked up from reference TRBV11-3 and TRBJ2-3, is EAGVVQSPRYKIIEKKQPVAFWCNPISGHNTLYWYLQNLGQGPELLIRYENEEAVDDSQLPKDRFSAERLKGVDSTLKIQPAELGDSAVYLCASSPGVASTDTQYFGPGTRLTVL.

V is TRBV19 and J is TRBJ1-1; D is undetermined. V lost 3 bases, J lost 0 bases, and 8 bases lay in between. Germline-derived CDR1 and CDR2 are LNHDA and SQIVND (reference sequence). The CDR3 extends over 14 amino acids. CDR3 sequence reads: CASSMLGMNTEAFF. The CDR3 nucleotides are TGTGCCAGTAGTATGCTGGGGATGAACACTGAAGCTTTCTTT. Variable domain in full (rest from reference TRBV19 and TRBJ1-1): DGGITQSPKYLFRKEGQNVTLSCEQNLNHDAMYWYRQDPGQGLRLIYYSQIVNDFQKGDIAEGYSVSREKKESFPLTVTSAQKNPTAFYLCASSMLGMNTEAFFGQGTRLTVV.

As for this clonotype: This sequence may be a read error, since a much larger clone differs from it by one base. The chain carries TRBV20-1 and TRBJ2-5; maybe TRBD2 (5 bases). The J call is uncertain, as TRBJ2-7 better fits the DNA end. The CDR3 consists of 10 residues. Germline CDR1 DFQATT, CDR2 SNEGSKA (reference sequence). CDR3 DNA: TGCAGTGCGAGGACTTGCGAGCAGTACTTC. Amino acids: CSARTCEQYF.

The chain joins TRBV7-2 to TRBJ1-1; D is perhaps TRBD1 (5 bases). V lost 4 bases to trimming and J lost 2 bases, with 14 bases between them. The CDR3 consists of 15 residues. CDR1 and CDR2 (germline): SGHTA, FQGNSA. The CDR3 sequence: CASSSGSYGNTEAFF. CDR3 nucleotides: TGTGCCAGCAGCTCAGGGTCTTACGGCAACACTGAAGCTTTCTTT. The full variable domain, its missing parts supplied by reference TRBV7-2 and TRBJ1-1, is GAGVSQSPSNKVTEKGKDVELRCDPISGHTALYWYRQSLGQGLEFLIYFQGNSAPDKSGLPSDRFSAERTGGSVSTLTIQRTQQEDSAVYLCASSSGSYGNTEAFFGQGTRLTVV.

The chain joins TRBV20-1 to TRBJ2-5; tentative D call: TRBD1 (6 bases). This CDR3 contains 14 residues. In germline, CDR1 is DFQATT, CDR2 SNEGSKA (reference sequence). The ends were cut back, 3 bases at V and 0 bases at J, with 11 bases in the middle. The CDR3, as DNA: TGCAGTGCTAGGGGATACAGGGACCAAGAGACCCAGTACTTC. Translating gives CSARGYRDQETQYF.

This clonotype was seen a few times. V gene TRBV9 combines with J gene TRBJ2-1; weak D call: TRBD2 (7 bases). V was trimmed by 0 bases and J by 9 bases, leaving 22 bases between them. Germline CDR1 reads SGDLS; CDR2 reads YYNGEE. The CDR3 sequence is 17 residues long. In DNA form, the CDR3 reads TGTGCCAGCAGCGTAGCCCAGTTTGGGGGGGCCGGGGGTGAGCAGTTCTTC. Its protein is CASSVAQFGGAGGEQFF. Complete variable domain (other parts from reference TRBV9 and TRBJ2-1): DSGVTQTPKHLITATGQRVTLRCSPRSGDLSVYWYQQSLDQGLQFLIQYYNGEERAKGNILERFSAQQFPDLHSELNLSSLELGDSALYFCASSVAQFGGAGGEQFFGPGTRLTVL.

The J gene is TRBJ2-1, the V gene TRBV7-3; 9 positions agree with TRBD2. The CDR3 spans 16 residues. Germline V gives CDR1 SGHTA, CDR2 FQGTGA. Unmatched junction bases numbered 13, after V lost 4 bases and J lost 9 bases. CDR3 DNA: TGTGCCAGCAGCTCTCAGTCGGCGGGGGGGCGGTCTGAGCAGTTCTTC. Its translation is CASSSQSAGGRSEQFF.

Details on this clonotype: A much larger clonotype is one base distant, so this may be a read error. The V gene is TRBV24-1, the J gene TRBJ2-5; D ambiguous. Germline V lookup: CDR1 KGHDR, CDR2 SFDVKD. Trimming cost V 4 bases and J 13 bases, with 24 bases left between them. The CDR3 spans 15 residues. CDR3 DNA sequence: TGTGCCACCAGTGACAGTACCGTAGCCAAAAACATTCGGTACTTC. It encodes CATSDSTVAKNIRYF.

Points on this clonotype: The junction differs from germline at one of its ends, possibly a read error. The J gene is TRBJ1-1, the V gene TRBV6-5, with 10 bases fitting TRBD1. The CDR3 loop spans 14 amino acids. CDR1 is MNHEY and CDR2 is SVGAGI in the germline V gene. DNA for the CDR3: TGTGCCCGCAGTTACTTGGACAGGGGGAATGAAGCTTTCTTT. Translating gives CARSYLDRGNEAFF.

The chain combines TRBV7-3 with TRBJ1-6; 7 bases line up with TRBD1. The CDR3 consists of 15 residues. Trimming took 1 base from V and 8 from J; bases not matched to a gene: 5. The germline CDR1 and CDR2 sequences are SGHTA and FQGTGA. The CDR3 loop is CASSLMPGGYSPLHF. In DNA, the CDR3 is TGTGCCAGCAGCTTAATGCCAGGGGGTTATTCACCCCTCCACTTT. Full variable domain (rest looked up from reference TRBV7-3 and TRBJ1-6): GAGVSQTPSNKVTEKGKYVELRCDPISGHTALYWYRQSLGQGPEFLIYFQGTGAADDSGLPNDRFFAVRPEGSVSTLKIQRTERGDSAVYLCASSLMPGGYSPLHFGNGTRLTVT.

The table lists this clonotype with a few counts. The chain couples TRBV15 to TRBJ2-1; TRBD2 might be the D (5 bases). CDR3 length: 12 amino acids. The germline CDR1 and CDR2 sequences are LNHNV and YYDKDF (reference sequence). The V end was cut by 2 bases, the J end by 8 bases, with 7 bases between. CDR3 bases: TGTGCCACCAGCAGAACTAGTGATGAGCAGTTCTTC. Translating gives CATSRTSDEQFF.

This chain uses TRBV25-1 with TRBJ2-1, with 8 bases identical to TRBD2. CDR3 length equals 15 residues. Germline V gene sequence: CDR1 MGHDK, CDR2 SYGVNS. With 4 bases clipped from V and 4 bases from J, the junction kept 6 bases outside the gene matches. CDR3 loop: CASSGAGGRYNEQFF. The CDR3 DNA reads as TGTGCCAGCAGTGGGGCGGGGGGTAGATACAATGAGCAGTTCTTC.

This clonotype appeared many times. The chain carries TRBV6-5 and TRBJ2-7; maybe TRBD1 (5 bases). CDR3 length: 14 residues. CDR1 and CDR2 from the germline V gene are MNHEY and SVGAGI. V dropped 7 bases and J dropped 2 bases, with 15 bases sitting between them. As DNA, the CDR3 is TGTGCCAGCACCTACCGTTTGGGGCCCTACGAGCAGTACTTC. It encodes CASTYRLGPYEQYF.

This clonotype showed up just a few times. The chain couples TRBV20-1 to TRBJ1-2; D is uncertain. This CDR3 is built from 12 residues. V lost 3 bases and J 2 bases, leaving 7 bases between the germline ends. In germline, CDR1 is DFQATT, CDR2 SNEGSKA (reference sequence). The CDR3 is CSASPRNYGYTF. CDR3 DNA: TGCAGTGCTAGTCCCAGGAACTATGGCTACACCTTC.

This clonotype was seen a few times. The DNA of the CDR3 is TGTGCCAGCAGTCCCAGGACAGGTGGGGAGGCAGATACGCAGTATTTT. Residues: CASSPRTGGEADTQYF. The chain employs TRBV12-3 or TRBV12-4 and TRBJ2-3; D is possibly TRBD1 (7 bases). CDR3 length equals 16 residues. Trimming took 5 bases from V and 4 from J, leaving 19 bases between them.

The chain combines TRBV4-3 with TRBJ1-1; the match to TRBD1 covers 7 bases. Germline CDR1 and CDR2: LGHNA and YSLEER. Trimming removed 0 bases from V and 3 bases from J; junction bases left unmatched: 4. The CDR3 length is 15 residues. The CDR3 spells CASSQEARGDTEAFF. DNA for the CDR3: TGCGCCAGCAGCCAAGAAGCCAGGGGGGACACTGAAGCTTTCTTT.

The chain combines TRBV13 with TRBJ2-1, with D possibly matching TRBD1 (5 bases). The end of the DNA fits TRBJ2-7 better, so the J call may be wrong. In germline, CDR1 is PRHDT, CDR2 FYEKMQ (reference sequence). There are 15 residues in the CDR3. The CDR3 DNA reads TGTGCCAGCAGCCTCCGACAGATCTCCTACAATGAGCAGTACTTC. This gives the protein CASSLRQISYNEQYF.

This clonotype came up a few times. The gene calls are TRBV11-2 and TRBJ2-6; maybe TRBD2 (6 bases). Trimming took off 4 bases at V and 4 bases at J, with 23 bases between the two ends. Germline values: CDR1 SGHAT, CDR2 FQNNGV. CDR3 length: 19 residues. CDR3 sequence reads: CASSSTSSVRGSGANVLTF. The CDR3 DNA sequence: TGTGCCAGCAGCTCCACTAGCTCCGTAAGAGGGTCCGGGGCCAACGTCCTGACTTTC.

In its sample, this clonotype was seen many times. This sequence joins TRBV13 and TRBJ2-7, with D perhaps TRBD1 or TRBD2 (5 bases each). Trimming stripped 5 bases from V and 2 bases from J, with 22 bases between. The CDR3 consists of 17 residues. CDR1 is PRHDT, CDR2 FYEKMQ, per germline (reference sequence). In DNA form, the CDR3 reads TGTGCCAGCAGCCCCAATGGGGGTAGAATTTACCCCTACGAGCAGTACTTC. As protein: CASSPNGGRIYPYEQYF. Looking up the rest from reference TRBV13 and TRBJ2-7 gives the full variable domain: AAGVIQSPRHLIKEKRETATLKCYPIPRHDTVYWYQQGPGQDPQFLISFYEKMQSDKGSIPDRFSAQQFSDYHSELNMSSLELGDSALYFCASSPNGGRIYPYEQYFGPGTRLTVT.